This T cell receptor (beta chain) was retrieved from a study of hypomethylating agent response in myelodysplastic syndrome. General study findings and limits: After hypomethylating agent treatment, diversity and clonality showed no significant change, overall or by response.

In the authors' methods: Approximately 1.7% of about 160,000 clonotypes matched previously reported viral-epitope-specific VDJdb entries. Assay: immunoSEQ multiplex PCR; the TCRdb copy retains only in-frame clones and omits some. The V and J calls and clone size come from that table; D and trimming were worked out from the DNA. The table records approximately 3,000 clones, approximately 82% of them present only once. The analysis used unsorted bulk bone marrow, not T-cell subsets. A word on this clone: Its antigen is not identified.

Sequenced here: bone marrow, sampled before or after starting hypomethylating agent treatment for myelodysplastic syndrome (not recorded which). This TCR derives from a human donor with myelodysplastic syndrome.

CDR3 nucleotides: TGTGCCAGCAGTTTATTGGAAAACTATGGCTACACCTTC. The encoded protein is CASSLLENYGYTF. The gene calls are TRBV28 and TRBJ1-2; no reliable D call. CDR1 and CDR2 from the germline V gene are MDHEN and SYDVKM. The V gene lost 1 base and the J gene lost 2 bases, with 5 bases spanning the gap. CDR3 length: 13 amino acids.